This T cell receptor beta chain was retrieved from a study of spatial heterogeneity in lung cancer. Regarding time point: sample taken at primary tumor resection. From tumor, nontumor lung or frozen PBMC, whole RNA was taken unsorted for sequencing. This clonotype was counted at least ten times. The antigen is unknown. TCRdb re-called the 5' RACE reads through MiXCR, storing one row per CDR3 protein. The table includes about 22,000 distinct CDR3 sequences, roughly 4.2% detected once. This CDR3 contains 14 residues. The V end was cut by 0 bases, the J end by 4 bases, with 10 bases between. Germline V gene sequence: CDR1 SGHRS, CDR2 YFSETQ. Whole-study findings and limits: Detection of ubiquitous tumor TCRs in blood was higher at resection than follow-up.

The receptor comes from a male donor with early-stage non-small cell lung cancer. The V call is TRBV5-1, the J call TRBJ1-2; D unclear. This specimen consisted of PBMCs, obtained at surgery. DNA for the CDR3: TGCGCCAGCAGCTTGGATACAGCGGTCTATGGCTACACCTTC. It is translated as CASSLDTAVYGYTF. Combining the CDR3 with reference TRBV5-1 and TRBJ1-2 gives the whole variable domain KAGVTQTPRYLIKTRGQQVTLSCSPISGHRSVSWYQQTPGQGLQFLFEYFSETQRNKGNFPGRFSGRQFSNSRSEMNVSTLELGDSALYLCASSLDTAVYGYTFGSGTRLTVV.